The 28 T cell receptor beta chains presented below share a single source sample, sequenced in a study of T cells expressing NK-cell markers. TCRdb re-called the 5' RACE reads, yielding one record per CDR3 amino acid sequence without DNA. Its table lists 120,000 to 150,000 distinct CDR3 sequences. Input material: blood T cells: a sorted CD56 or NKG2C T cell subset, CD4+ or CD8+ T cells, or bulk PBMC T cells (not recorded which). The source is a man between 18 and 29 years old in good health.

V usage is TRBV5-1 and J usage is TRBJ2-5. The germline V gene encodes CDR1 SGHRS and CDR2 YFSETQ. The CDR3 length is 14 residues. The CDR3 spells CASSQTPLAETQYF. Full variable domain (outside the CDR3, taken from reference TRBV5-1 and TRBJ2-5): KAGVTQTPRYLIKTRGQQVTLSCSPISGHRSVSWYQQTPGQGLQFLFEYFSETQRNKGNFPGRFSGRQFSNSRSEMNVSTLELGDSALYLCASSQTPLAETQYFGPGTRLLVL.

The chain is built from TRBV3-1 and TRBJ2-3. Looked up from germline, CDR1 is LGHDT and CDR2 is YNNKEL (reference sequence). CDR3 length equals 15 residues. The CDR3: CASNPGGTFTDTQYF.

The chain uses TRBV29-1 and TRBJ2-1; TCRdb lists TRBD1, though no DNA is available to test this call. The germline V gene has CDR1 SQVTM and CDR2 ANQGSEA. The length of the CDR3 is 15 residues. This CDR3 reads CSVEGGLGGSNEQFF.

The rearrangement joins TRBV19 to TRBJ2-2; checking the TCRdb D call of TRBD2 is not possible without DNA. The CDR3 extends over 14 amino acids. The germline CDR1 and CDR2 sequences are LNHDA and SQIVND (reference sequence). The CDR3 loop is CASTPPGPVGELFF. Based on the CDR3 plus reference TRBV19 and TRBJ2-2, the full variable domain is DGGITQSPKYLFRKEGQNVTLSCEQNLNHDAMYWYRQDPGQGLRLIYYSQIVNDFQKGDIAEGYSVSREKKESFPLTVTSAQKNPTAFYLCASTPPGPVGELFFGEGSRLTVL.

CDR3 sequence: CASSPLGLAYENEQFF. J is TRBJ2-1 and V is TRBV14; TCRdb designates TRBD2, a call that cannot be tested without DNA. CDR3 length equals 16 residues. Germline-derived CDR1 and CDR2 are SGHDN and FVKESK.

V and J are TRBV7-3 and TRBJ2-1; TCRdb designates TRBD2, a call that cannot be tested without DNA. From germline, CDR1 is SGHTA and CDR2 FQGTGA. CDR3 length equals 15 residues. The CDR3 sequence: CASSLNAGGYNEQFF. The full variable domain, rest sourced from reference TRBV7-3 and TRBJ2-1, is GAGVSQTPSNKVTEKGKYVELRCDPISGHTALYWYRQSLGQGPEFLIYFQGTGAADDSGLPNDRFFAVRPEGSVSTLKIQRTERGDSAVYLCASSLNAGGYNEQFFGPGTRLTVL.

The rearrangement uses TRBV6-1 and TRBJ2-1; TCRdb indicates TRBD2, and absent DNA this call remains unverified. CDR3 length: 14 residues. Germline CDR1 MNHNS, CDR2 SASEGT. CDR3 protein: CASSQLAGGNEQFF.

The CDR3 here is CASSLPREKMLYQETQYF. The chain carries TRBV5-1 and TRBJ2-5; TCRdb proposes TRBD1, but this gene call is untestable without DNA. Germline CDR1 and CDR2: SGHRS and YFSETQ. The CDR3 runs to 18 residues.

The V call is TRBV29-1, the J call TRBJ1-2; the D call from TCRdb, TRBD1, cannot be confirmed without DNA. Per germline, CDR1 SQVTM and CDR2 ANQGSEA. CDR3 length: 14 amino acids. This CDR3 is CSALPWTEDYGYTF.

CDR3 sequence reads: CASSRDRTTEAFF. V is TRBV19 and J is TRBJ1-1; without DNA, the TCRdb call of TRBD1 cannot be checked. Germline values: CDR1 LNHDA, CDR2 SQIVND (reference sequence). This CDR3 is 13 amino acids long.

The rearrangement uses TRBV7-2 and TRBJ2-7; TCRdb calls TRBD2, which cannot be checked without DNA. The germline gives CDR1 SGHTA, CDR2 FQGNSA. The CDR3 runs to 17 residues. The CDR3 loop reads CASSKPQNLALSYEQYF.

CDR3 loop: CSARDPQGALDTEAFF. The chain links TRBV20-1 to TRBJ1-1; with no DNA, the TCRdb D assignment of TRBD1 cannot be verified. CDR3 length: 16 residues. The germline CDR1 and CDR2 sequences are DFQATT and SNEGSKA (reference sequence).

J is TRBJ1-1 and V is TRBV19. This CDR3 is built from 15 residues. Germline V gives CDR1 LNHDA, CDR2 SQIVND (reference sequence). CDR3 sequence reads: CASLGLEGQNTEAFF.

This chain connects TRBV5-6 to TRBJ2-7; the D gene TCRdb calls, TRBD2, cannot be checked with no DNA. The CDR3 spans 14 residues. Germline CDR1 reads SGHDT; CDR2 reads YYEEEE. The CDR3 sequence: CASMTSGSGYEQYF.

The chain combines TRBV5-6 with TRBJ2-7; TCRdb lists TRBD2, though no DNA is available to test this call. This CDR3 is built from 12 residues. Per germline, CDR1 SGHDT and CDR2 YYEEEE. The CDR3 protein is CASSFGEGEQYF.

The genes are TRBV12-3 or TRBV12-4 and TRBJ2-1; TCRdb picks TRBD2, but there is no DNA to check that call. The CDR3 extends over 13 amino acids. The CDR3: CASGEGGYNEQFF.

CDR3 sequence: CASGGGAYNEQFF. V usage is TRBV19 and J usage is TRBJ2-1; TCRdb proposes TRBD1, but this gene call is untestable without DNA. CDR3 length: 13 residues. The V gene's germline CDR1 is LNHDA and CDR2 SQIVND (reference sequence).

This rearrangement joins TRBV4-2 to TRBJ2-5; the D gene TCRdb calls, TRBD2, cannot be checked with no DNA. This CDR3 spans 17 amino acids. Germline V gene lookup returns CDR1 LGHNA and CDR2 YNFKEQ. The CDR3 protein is CASSQPRTSGDQETQYF.

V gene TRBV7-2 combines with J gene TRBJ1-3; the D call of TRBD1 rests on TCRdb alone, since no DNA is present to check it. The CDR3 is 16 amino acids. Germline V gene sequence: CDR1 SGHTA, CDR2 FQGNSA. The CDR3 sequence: CASSKTGLYSGNTIYF.

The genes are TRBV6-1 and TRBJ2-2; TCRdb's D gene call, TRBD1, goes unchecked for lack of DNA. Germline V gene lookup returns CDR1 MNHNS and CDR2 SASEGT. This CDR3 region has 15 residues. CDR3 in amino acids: CASGPGHENTGELFF.

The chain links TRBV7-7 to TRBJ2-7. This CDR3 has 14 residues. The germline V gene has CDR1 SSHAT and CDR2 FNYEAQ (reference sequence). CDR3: CASSHTWDLYEQYF. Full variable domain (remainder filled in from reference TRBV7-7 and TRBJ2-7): GAGVSQSPRYKVTKRGQDVTLRCDPISSHATLYWYQQALGQGPEFLTYFNYEAQPDKSGLPSDRFSAERPEGSISTLTIQRTEQRDSAMYRCASSHTWDLYEQYFGPGTRLTVT.

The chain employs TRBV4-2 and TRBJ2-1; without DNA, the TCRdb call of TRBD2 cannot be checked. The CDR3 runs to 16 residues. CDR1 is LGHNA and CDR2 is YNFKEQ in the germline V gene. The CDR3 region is CASSQPGTSGNNEQFF.

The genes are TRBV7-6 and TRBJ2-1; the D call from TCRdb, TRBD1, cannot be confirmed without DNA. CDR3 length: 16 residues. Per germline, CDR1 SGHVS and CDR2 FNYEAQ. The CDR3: CASSPGRGHNYNEQLF.

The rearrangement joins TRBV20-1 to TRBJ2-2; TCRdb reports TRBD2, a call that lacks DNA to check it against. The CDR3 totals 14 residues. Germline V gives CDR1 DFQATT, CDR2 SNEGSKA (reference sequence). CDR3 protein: CSARSNRGTEELFF.

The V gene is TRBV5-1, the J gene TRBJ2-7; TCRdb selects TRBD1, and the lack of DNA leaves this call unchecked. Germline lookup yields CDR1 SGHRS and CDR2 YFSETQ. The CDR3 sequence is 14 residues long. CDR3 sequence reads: CASSLLGDSYEQYF.

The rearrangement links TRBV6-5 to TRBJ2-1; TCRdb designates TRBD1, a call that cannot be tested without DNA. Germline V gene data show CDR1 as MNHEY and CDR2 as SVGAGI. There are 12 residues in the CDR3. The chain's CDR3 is CASRPTGDEQFF.

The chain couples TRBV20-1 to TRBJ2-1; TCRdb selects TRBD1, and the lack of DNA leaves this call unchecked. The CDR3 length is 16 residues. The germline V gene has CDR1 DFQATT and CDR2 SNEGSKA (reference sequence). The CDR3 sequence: CSAYKMGGDSYNEQFF.

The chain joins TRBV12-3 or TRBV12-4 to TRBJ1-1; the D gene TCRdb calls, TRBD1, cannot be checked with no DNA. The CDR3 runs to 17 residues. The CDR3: CASSLWGGPLINTEAFF.